The rows below give T cell receptor beta chains drawn from one sample of a study of blood T cell repertoires in COVID-19. Libraries were prepared by immunoSEQ multiplex PCR; TCRdb keeps only in-frame clonotypes and omits some of them. The data show 120,000 to 150,000 clones, 87% seen once. Material for sequencing was PBMCs or T cells enriched from blood (not recorded which). All receptors derive from a woman aged 40 to 49 who had been exposed to COVID-19. CDR3s include the opening cysteine and the closing phenylalanine or tryptophan. A D gene is named only where the DNA matches it firmly. Expanded clones are given a class, and other clones once, few, many or no size at all.

TRBD2	.	TRBJ2-1	TRBV5-8	CASSVSGRAYNEQFF	TGTGCCAGCAGCGTTAGCGGGAGGGCGTACAATGAGCAGTTCTTC
.	.	TRBJ1-2	TRBV15	CATSEPRTGGNYGYTF	TGTGCCACCAGCGAGCCGAGGACCGGGGGAAACTATGGCTACACCTTC
TRBD1	.	TRBJ1-1	TRBV7-9	CASSLDRGYTEAFF	TGTGCCAGCAGCCTTGACAGGGGGTACACTGAAGCTTTCTTT
TRBD1	once	TRBJ2-2	TRBV12-5	CASGRDRGNTGELFF	TGTGCTAGTGGCCGGGACAGGGGGAACACCGGGGAGCTGTTTTTT
.	.	TRBJ2-5	TRBV28	CASGPQGPYQETQYF	TGTGCCAGCGGTCCGCAGGGTCCGTACCAAGAGACCCAGTACTTC
TRBD2	.	TRBJ2-1	TRBV24-1	CATSDSGGIAYNEQFF	TGTGCCACCAGTGATTCCGGGGGGATCGCCTACAATGAGCAGTTCTTC
.	.	TRBJ2-3	TRBV9	CASSVSGAADTQYF	TGTGCCAGCAGCGTTTCAGGGGCTGCAGATACGCAGTATTTT
TRBD2	.	TRBJ2-3	TRBV7-2	CASRRTSGSRTDTQYF	TGTGCCAGCAGGCGAACTAGCGGCTCCCGCACAGATACGCAGTATTTT
.	.	TRBJ1-1	TRBV2	CARSLPGLEAFF	TGTGCCAGAAGTTTGCCGGGATTGGAAGCTTTCTTT
.	.	TRBJ2-7	TRBV27	CASRKGEGVYEQYF	TGTGCCAGCAGGAAGGGGGAAGGGGTCTACGAGCAGTACTTC
.	.	TRBJ1-5	TRBV7-9	CASSFREQPQHF	TGTGCCAGCAGCTTCCGGGAACAGCCCCAGCATTTT
.	.	TRBJ2-3	TRBV5-6	CASRDSADTQYF	TGTGCCAGCAGGGACAGCGCGGATACGCAGTATTTT
.	.	TRBJ1-2	TRBV7-3	CASRSTGENGYTF	TGTGCCAGCAGATCTACCGGGGAAAATGGCTACACCTTC
TRBD1	.	TRBJ1-4	TRBV28	CASSLPGGYGEKLFF	TGTGCCAGCAGTCTCCCAGGGGGTTACGGTGAAAAACTGTTTTTT
TRBD1	.	TRBJ2-7	TRBV7-8	CASSWGTESYEQYF	TGTGCCAGCAGCTGGGGGACAGAGTCCTACGAGCAGTACTTC
.	.	TRBJ1-2	TRBV5-8	CASFSGFGGYTF	TGTGCCAGCTTCTCGGGGTTCGGCGGCTACACCTTC
.	.	TRBJ1-4	TRBV10-3	CAISEGRGLGEKLFF	TGTGCCATCAGTGAGGGCCGGGGATTAGGTGAAAAACTGTTTTTT
TRBD1	.	TRBJ1-6	TRBV19	CASSFLPGQGGSYNSPLHF	TGTGCCAGTAGTTTTCTCCCCGGACAGGGTGGTTCCTATAATTCACCCCTCCACTTT
TRBD2	.	TRBJ2-3	TRBV5-5	CASSRTTSGMSDTQYF	TGTGCCAGCAGCCGAACGACTAGCGGGATGTCAGATACGCAGTATTTT
.	.	TRBJ1-1	TRBV7-2	CASSLVLVLNTEAFF	TGTGCCAGCAGCTTAGTTTTAGTGTTAAACACTGAAGCTTTCTTT
.	.	TRBJ1-6	TRBV7-3	CASSPEGEQFSPLHF	TGTGCCAGCAGCCCGGAGGGAGAACAATTTTCACCCCTCCACTTT
.	.	TRBJ1-1	TRBV5-1	CASSLETTGRTEAFF	TGCGCCAGCAGCCTTGAAACCACTGGTAGAACTGAAGCTTTCTTT
.	.	TRBJ2-7	TRBV7-7	CASSLGEGQTEQYF	TGTGCCAGCAGCTTAGGAGAGGGACAAACCGAGCAGTACTTC
TRBD2	.	TRBJ2-3	TRBV9	CASSPSGRSTDTQYF	TGTGCCAGCAGCCCTAGCGGGAGAAGCACAGATACGCAGTATTTT
.	.	TRBJ1-5	TRBV6-5	CASITDLGGQPQHF	TGTGCCAGCATTACCGATCTGGGGGGACAGCCCCAGCATTTT
.	.	TRBJ2-2	TRBV2	CASSRGGELFF	TGTGCCAGCAGTCGAGGCGGGGAGCTGTTTTTT
TRBD1	.	TRBJ2-5	TRBV6-1	CASSESGGLQETQYF	TGTGCCAGCAGTGAGTCAGGGGGTCTTCAAGAGACCCAGTACTTC
TRBD1	.	TRBJ2-3	TRBV5-6	CASSPGQGNADTQYF	TGTGCCAGCAGCCCTGGACAGGGAAACGCAGATACGCAGTATTTT
.	few	TRBJ1-4	TRBV5-4	CASSLTVIDSATNEKLFF	TGTGCCAGCAGCTTGACTGTCATCGACTCAGCAACTAATGAAAAACTGTTTTTT
.	.	TRBJ2-1	TRBV18	CASSPQGRESEQFF	TGTGCCAGCTCACCACAGGGGCGGGAAAGTGAGCAGTTCTTC
.	few	TRBJ2-7	TRBV19	CASSGYSGGYEQYF	TGTGCCAGTAGTGGCTACAGTGGTGGCTACGAGCAGTACTTC
.	.	TRBJ1-1	TRBV6-5	CASRGTFNTEAFF	TGTGCCAGCAGGGGGACATTCAACACTGAAGCTTTCTTT
TRBD1	.	TRBJ1-5	TRBV7-9	CASSLSTGTDQPQHF	TGTGCCAGCAGTTTATCGACAGGGACGGACCAGCCCCAGCATTTT
TRBD1	.	TRBJ1-5	TRBV28	CASRAGQGVQPQHF	TGTGCCAGCAGGGCGGGACAGGGGGTTCAGCCCCAGCATTTT
.	once	TRBJ1-2	TRBV7-2	CASSLALTSRIYGYTF	TGTGCCAGCAGCTTAGCGCTGACAAGCAGAATCTATGGCTACACCTTC
TRBD1	few	TRBJ2-5	TRBV12-5	CASALDRGRETQYF	TGTGCTAGTGCCCTGGACAGGGGGCGGGAGACCCAGTACTTC
.	.	TRBJ1-2	TRBV3-1/TRBV3-2	CASSQRTEFYGYTF	TGTGCCAGCAGCCAACGGACAGAGTTCTATGGCTACACCTTC
TRBD2	.	TRBJ2-2	TRBV28	CASSLPLSPAGGGTGELFF	TGTGCCAGCAGTTTACCCCTGTCCCCAGCGGGAGGCGGCACCGGGGAGCTGTTTTTT
TRBD1	.	TRBJ1-3	TRBV6-2/TRBV6-3	CASSYRGPGSGNTIYF	TGTGCCAGCAGTTACAGGGGGCCAGGCTCTGGAAACACCATATATTTT
TRBD1	.	TRBJ1-1	TRBV6-5	CASSYQGTGPKAFF	TGTGCCAGCAGTTACCAGGGGACAGGGCCAAAAGCTTTCTTT
.	few	TRBJ2-1	TRBV18	CASSPRQRKGNEQFF	TGTGCCAGCTCACCACGGCAGCGGAAGGGCAATGAGCAGTTCTTC
TRBD1	.	TRBJ1-3	TRBV29-1	CSVGTGTGSSGNTIYF	TGCAGCGTTGGGACCGGGACAGGGTCCTCTGGAAACACCATATATTTT
.	.	TRBJ1-1	TRBV6-5	CASSIQVYTEAFF	TGTGCCAGCAGCATACAGGTTTACACTGAAGCTTTCTTT
.	.	TRBJ2-1	TRBV14	CASSFQMSSYNEQFF	TGTGCCAGCAGCTTCCAAATGAGCTCCTACAATGAGCAGTTCTTC
TRBD1	.	TRBJ2-3	TRBV27	CASSLSRTGRTDTQYF	TGTGCCAGCAGTTTATCCCGGACAGGGAGAACAGATACGCAGTATTTT
TRBD1	.	TRBJ1-5	TRBV3-1/TRBV3-2	CASSRSDRAIGSQPQHF	TGTGCCAGCAGCCGATCGGACAGGGCTATTGGGAGTCAGCCCCAGCATTTT
.	.	TRBJ2-2	TRBV7-2	CATTRGTPNTGELFF	TGTGCCACCACTAGGGGGACCCCGAACACCGGGGAGCTGTTTTTT
TRBD1	.	TRBJ1-2	TRBV7-2	CASSWRTGDVGYTF	TGTGCCAGCAGCTGGCGGACAGGGGATGTTGGCTACACCTTC
TRBD1	few	TRBJ1-4	TRBV2	CASRGQGGEKLFF	TGTGCCAGCCGGGGACAGGGCGGCGAAAAACTGTTTTTT
TRBD1	.	TRBJ2-7	TRBV2	CASSEGDRVPF	TGTGCCAGCAGTGAGGGGGACAGGGTTCCGTTC
.	.	TRBJ1-6	TRBV28	CASSLGGLLSDYNSPLHF	TGTGCCAGCAGTTTGGGGGGTCTTTTGTCTGATTATAATTCACCCCTCCACTTT
.	.	TRBJ2-1	TRBV19	CASSHVGGNEQFF	TGTGCCAGTAGTCACGTCGGTGGCAATGAGCAGTTCTTC
.	.	TRBJ2-7	TRBV27	CASSPRDDYEQYF	TGTGCCAGCAGTCCCCGGGATGACTACGAGCAGTACTTC
TRBD1	.	TRBJ1-1	TRBV2	CASRHHEPQGLDTEAFF	TGTGCCAGCAGGCACCACGAACCACAGGGGTTGGACACTGAAGCTTTCTTT
TRBD2	.	TRBJ2-7	TRBV7-9	CASSSGTSVSYEQYF	TGTGCCAGCAGCTCAGGGACTAGCGTCTCCTACGAGCAGTACTTC
.	.	TRBJ1-2	TRBV4-1	CASSQAPPGRGNYGYTF	TGCGCCAGCAGCCAAGCCCCCCCGGGACGGGGGAACTATGGCTACACCTTC